This entry lists 7 T cell receptor beta chains sequenced from one sample in a study of CD8+ T cells in alopecia areata. Sequencing templates came from extracted RNA that was reverse transcribed into cDNA. TCRdb's copy holds only in-frame clones and misses some; the assay was immunoSEQ multiplex PCR. The table shows fewer than 200,000 clones, with 50% to 60% occurring only once. Sequencing used CD4+ T cells sorted from blood, obtained at week 0. The receptors were sampled from a human donor with alopecia areata.

This chain uses TRBV18 with TRBJ2-1; 9 positions agree with TRBD1. CDR1 and CDR2 from the germline V gene are KGHSH and LQKENI. The V segment lost 1 base and the J segment 7 bases; nucleotides outside the gene matches: 5. CDR3 length equals 15 residues. The CDR3 reads CASSPRGDRANEQFF. The CDR3 DNA follows: TGTGCCAGCTCACCACGGGGGGACAGGGCAAATGAGCAGTTCTTC.

V gene TRBV18 combines with J gene TRBJ2-7, with D unresolved. The V end lost 1 base, the J end lost 1 base, and 5 bases lay between the germline ends. The CDR3 has 13 amino acids. Germline lookup yields CDR1 KGHSH and CDR2 LQKENI. The CDR3 sequence is CASSPQGSYEQYF. The CDR3 coding sequence is TGTGCCAGCTCACCACAGGGATCCTACGAGCAGTACTTC. Looking up the rest from reference TRBV18 and TRBJ2-7 gives the full variable domain: NAGVMQNPRHLVRRRGQEARLRCSPMKGHSHVYWYRQLPEEGLKFMVYLQKENIIDESGMPKERFSAEFPKEGPSILRIQQVVRGDSAAYFCASSPQGSYEQYFGPGTRLTVT.

The chain employs TRBV25-1 and TRBJ2-7; 7 positions agree with TRBD1. Germline V gene lookup returns CDR1 MGHDK and CDR2 SYGVNS. The CDR3 is 16 residues long. V was pared by 3 bases and J by 6 bases, with 14 bases of the junction left unmatched. The CDR3 reads CASSETLHNRGAEQYF. CDR3 in DNA: TGTGCCAGCAGTGAGACCCTTCATAACAGGGGAGCCGAGCAGTACTTC.

This sequence joins TRBV5-1 and TRBJ1-1, with 7 bases fitting TRBD1. V was pared by 2 bases and J by 7 bases, with 11 bases of the junction left unmatched. The germline V gene encodes CDR1 SGHRS and CDR2 YFSETQ. The CDR3 has 15 residues. CDR3 bases: TGCGCCAGCAGCTTTGGGGCGACAGGGTCGGGTGAAGCTTTCTTT. The encoded protein is CASSFGATGSGEAFF.

The chain employs TRBV7-6 and TRBJ1-3; TRBD1 aligns across 8 bases. The length of the CDR3 is 18 residues. J gave up 4 bases and V 3 bases, and 14 bases lay outside the gene matches. Germline CDR1 reads SGHVS; CDR2 reads FNYEAQ. CDR3 DNA sequence: TGTGCCAGCAGCTTCAGGACTGCGACAGGGGTCCCCGGAAACACCATATATTTT. The encoded protein is CASSFRTATGVPGNTIYF.

This clone has at least ten counts. This chain connects TRBV29-1 to TRBJ1-2; D is unresolved. The V end lost 7 bases, the J end lost 3 bases, and 9 bases lay between the germline ends. Germline V gene lookup returns CDR1 SQVTM and CDR2 ANQGSEA. CDR3 length: 11 amino acids. The CDR3 is CSADGDYGYTF. As DNA, the CDR3 is TGCAGCGCGGACGGAGACTATGGCTACACCTTC.

V gene TRBV9 combines with J gene TRBJ2-1; 11 bases fit TRBD2. The CDR3 runs 15 residues. Germline V gene sequence: CDR1 SGDLS, CDR2 YYNGEE. The ends lost 1 base at V and 6 bases at J; junction bases unmatched: 3. CDR3 coding DNA: TGTGCCAGCAGCGTACTAGCGGGGGGAATCAATGAGCAGTTCTTC. This gives the protein CASSVLAGGINEQFF.